This T cell receptor (beta chain) was captured by sequencing in a study of cytomegalovirus exposure and HLA in healthy donors. Study-level findings and limits: The tendency of first-cohort TCR clusters to co-occur in the roughly 120 validation repertoires was identified by a subsequent analysis.

Sequencing was performed with immunoSEQ multiplex PCR; in TCRdb, only in-frame clones are kept and a portion is missing. The data hold about 160,000 clones, with approximately 86% observed a single time. About this clone: What it binds is unknown.

The CDR3 sequence is 17 residues long. Unmatched junction bases numbered 13, after V lost 5 bases and J lost 4 bases. In germline, CDR1 is SGHTA, CDR2 FQGNSA. The rearrangement uses TRBV7-2 and TRBJ2-2, with 7 bases identical to TRBD1. This receptor was identified in a woman under 30 in good health and CMV-seronegative. Sequencing was performed on PBMCs. The CDR3 nucleotides are TGTGCCAGCAGCACAAGCCGGGACAGAATCTCCACCGGGGAGCTGTTTTTT. Residues: CASSTSRDRISTGELFF.